These T cell receptor beta chains were read from a single sample in a study of spatial heterogeneity in lung cancer. TCRdb re-called the 5' RACE reads through MiXCR, storing one row per CDR3 protein. The sample lists tens of thousands of distinct CDR3 sequences, roughly a fifth occurring once. The sequencing used PBMCs, collected at follow-up. All receptors come from a male donor with early-stage non-small cell lung cancer. CDR3s include the opening cysteine and the closing phenylalanine or tryptophan. D genes are given only for firm matches. For some rows the clone size is stated as once, few or many, or as a class when expanded; others skip it.

>NA|NA|TRBV6-5|TRBJ1-5
TGTGCCAGCAGTTACTGGTTGTTGAAGAATAGCAATCAGCCCCAGCATTTT
CASSYWLLKNSNQPQHF
>few|NA|TRBV29-1|TRBJ1-5
TGCAGCGCTCAATTGGGACAACCGGGACAGCCCCAGCATTTT
CSAQLGQPGQPQHF
>few|NA|TRBV12-3/TRBV12-4|TRBJ1-1
TGTGCCAGCAGTTCCTCGGGGGGCGAAAAGCACATGAACACTGAAGCTTTCTTT
CASSSSGGEKHMNTEAFF
>few|NA|TRBV20-1|TRBJ1-1
TGCAGTGCTAGAGACAGGGGTAACACTGAAGCTTTCTTT
CSARDRGNTEAFF
>many|TRBD2|TRBV20-1|TRBJ2-7
TGCAGTGCTAGAGATTCTCGACTAGCGGGAGCTTTGGGGAACGAGCAGTACTTC
CSARDSRLAGALGNEQYF
>few|TRBD1|TRBV9|TRBJ1-2
TGTGCCAGCAGCGTAGTCCGAACCGGGACAGGGGATTCTGGCTACACCTTC
CASSVVRTGTGDSGYTF
>NA|TRBD1|TRBV3-1|TRBJ1-3
TGTGCCAGCAGCCAACTCCCGGGACAGGCCTACTCTGGAAACACCATATATTTT
CASSQLPGQAYSGNTIYF
>NA|NA|TRBV20-1|TRBJ2-7
TGCAGTGCTCTTCCCACTCTTTCCTACGAGCAGTACTTC
CSALPTLSYEQYF
>few|TRBD2|TRBV20-1|TRBJ2-5
TGCAGTGCTAGGCCTAGCGGGAGAGAGACCCAGTACTTC
CSARPSGRETQYF
>many|TRBD2|TRBV6-6|TRBJ2-7
TGTGCCAGCAGCCGAATAGCGGGAGGTTCCTACGAGCAGTACTTC
CASSRIAGGSYEQYF
>NA|NA|TRBV5-1|TRBJ1-1
TGCGCCAGCAGCTTGGGACAGGATAACACTGAAGCTTTCTTT
CASSLGQDNTEAFF
>NA|NA|TRBV19|TRBJ1-2
TGTGCCAGTAGTATAGATCAGGGGATAAACTTGGAGAGTGGCTACACCTTC
CASSIDQGINLESGYTF
>few|NA|TRBV5-6|TRBJ2-1
TGTGCCAGCAGCGAATGGACCGACGTCCACAATGAGCAGTTCTTC
CASSEWTDVHNEQFF
>NA|NA|TRBV20-1|TRBJ2-5
TGCAGTGCTCTAAGCACGGCTAGTCGTTTCCGAGAGACCCAGTACTTC
CSALSTASRFRETQYF
>many|NA|TRBV7-2|TRBJ2-2
TGTGCCAGCCTTTCCCGGGCGAACACCGGGGAGCTGTTTTTT
CASLSRANTGELFF
>NA|NA|TRBV4-1|TRBJ1-5
TGCGCCAGCAGCCCCCCAGGGATTGGCAATCAGCCCCAGCATTTT
CASSPPGIGNQPQHF
>NA|TRBD2|TRBV7-2|TRBJ2-3
TGTGCCAGCAGCTCCCCAGCGGGAGGGCCCGCAGATACGCAGTATTTT
CASSSPAGGPADTQYF